This is a list of T cell receptor beta chains from one sample in a study of identical twins. MiXCR, run by TCRdb on the 5' RACE reads, gives a single entry per CDR3 protein. The data contain about 890,000 distinct CDR3 sequences, roughly 12% of them singletons. The sample was also reused in another study, on yellow fever vaccine responses in identical twins.

Sequenced: PBMCs. The origin of the receptors is a woman under 30 in good health. CDR3s include the opening cysteine and the closing phenylalanine or tryptophan. The D gene is left open where the match is weak. For some rows the clone size is stated as once, few or many, or as a class when expanded; others skip it.

abundance: few
v_gene: TRBV24-1
d_gene: TRBD1
j_gene: TRBJ2-1
CDR3nt: TGTGCCACCAGTGATACCGGGACAGGGGGCAATGAGCAGTTCTTC
CDR3aa: CATSDTGTGGNEQFF

abundance: few
v_gene: TRBV29-1
d_gene: -
j_gene: TRBJ1-6
CDR3nt: TGCAGCGCCCGAACGTGGGGAAATTCACCCCTCCACTTT
CDR3aa: CSARTWGNSPLHF

abundance: -
v_gene: TRBV19
d_gene: TRBD2
j_gene: TRBJ2-7
CDR3nt: TGTGCCAGTAGTATAGAGGGACTAGCGGGAGTCGCTACCCACGAGCAGTACTTC
CDR3aa: CASSIEGLAGVATHEQYF

abundance: few
v_gene: TRBV3-1
d_gene: TRBD1
j_gene: TRBJ2-5
CDR3nt: TGTGCCAGCAGCCGAACGACAGGGGTCGGGGAGACCCAGTACTTC
CDR3aa: CASSRTTGVGETQYF

abundance: few
v_gene: TRBV4-1
d_gene: -
j_gene: TRBJ2-4
CDR3nt: TGCGCCAGCAGCGGGGAAGGGGTAGCCAAAAACATTCAGTACTTC
CDR3aa: CASSGEGVAKNIQYF

abundance: -
v_gene: TRBV4-1
d_gene: -
j_gene: TRBJ2-1
CDR3nt: TGCGCCAGCAGCCAAGAGTCTAGTCCCTACAATGAGCAGTTCTTC
CDR3aa: CASSQESSPYNEQFF

abundance: few
v_gene: TRBV6-5
d_gene: TRBD1
j_gene: TRBJ1-1
CDR3nt: TGTGCCAGCAGCTATAATCAAGCAGGGGGCACTGAAGCTTTCTTT
CDR3aa: CASSYNQAGGTEAFF

abundance: few
v_gene: TRBV7-2
d_gene: -
j_gene: TRBJ1-5
CDR3nt: TGTGCCAGCAGCGACGTCGGGAATCAGCCCCAGCATTTT
CDR3aa: CASSDVGNQPQHF

abundance: -
v_gene: TRBV12-3/TRBV12-4
d_gene: TRBD1
j_gene: TRBJ2-2
CDR3nt: TGTGCCAGCAGGGGCAGGGGGCTCGGCACCGGGGAGCTGTTTTTT
CDR3aa: CASRGRGLGTGELFF

abundance: -
v_gene: TRBV3-1
d_gene: -
j_gene: TRBJ2-7
CDR3nt: TGTGCCAGCAGCTTAATAACGGGGGACGAGCAGTACTTC
CDR3aa: CASSLITGDEQYF

abundance: many
v_gene: TRBV7-2
d_gene: TRBD2
j_gene: TRBJ2-2
CDR3nt: TGTGCCAGCAGCTTAGAGGTCGGGGGAGGGGCCGGGGAGCTGTTTTTT
CDR3aa: CASSLEVGGGAGELFF

abundance: -
v_gene: TRBV6-1
d_gene: -
j_gene: TRBJ2-2
CDR3nt: TGTGCCAGCAGTGCGCTACTACCTTTTAACACCGGGGAGCTGTTTTTT
CDR3aa: CASSALLPFNTGELFF

abundance: many
v_gene: TRBV6-5
d_gene: -
j_gene: TRBJ1-2
CDR3nt: TGTGCCAGCAGTACGCCGACAGGCTATGGCTACACCTTC
CDR3aa: CASSTPTGYGYTF

abundance: few
v_gene: TRBV11-2
d_gene: TRBD2
j_gene: TRBJ2-1
CDR3nt: TGTGCCAGCAGCTTAGTCCCCACTAGCGGAGGCAATGAGCAGTTCTTC
CDR3aa: CASSLVPTSGGNEQFF

abundance: -
v_gene: TRBV12-3/TRBV12-4
d_gene: -
j_gene: TRBJ1-3
CDR3nt: TGTGCCAGCAGTTTATCTGGCAGGCGATTATCTGGAAACACCATATATTTT
CDR3aa: CASSLSGRRLSGNTIYF

abundance: few
v_gene: TRBV12-3/TRBV12-4
d_gene: TRBD1
j_gene: TRBJ1-1
CDR3nt: TGTGCCAGCAGCCGGGGACAGGACACTGAAGCTTTCTTT
CDR3aa: CASSRGQDTEAFF

abundance: -
v_gene: TRBV24-1
d_gene: -
j_gene: TRBJ2-2
CDR3nt: TGTGCCACCAGTGATTCGGGGAAAAAGAACACCGGGGAGCTGTTTTTT
CDR3aa: CATSDSGKKNTGELFF

abundance: few
v_gene: TRBV6-1
d_gene: TRBD1
j_gene: TRBJ2-7
CDR3nt: TGTGCCAGCAGCGAATCCGGGACAGGGGCCCACCTTTACGAGCAGTACTTC
CDR3aa: CASSESGTGAHLYEQYF

abundance: -
v_gene: TRBV14
d_gene: -
j_gene: TRBJ1-1
CDR3nt: TGTGCCAGCAGCCAAGATCATAACACTGAAGCTTTCTTT
CDR3aa: CASSQDHNTEAFF

abundance: few
v_gene: TRBV14
d_gene: -
j_gene: TRBJ1-6
CDR3nt: TGTGCCAGCAGCCAAGACAGGGGCACAAATTCACCCCTCCACTTT
CDR3aa: CASSQDRGTNSPLHF

abundance: -
v_gene: TRBV5-1
d_gene: -
j_gene: TRBJ2-4
CDR3nt: TGCGCCAGCAGCCCGACAGGCCCCATGCCCAAAAACATTCAGTACTTC
CDR3aa: CASSPTGPMPKNIQYF

abundance: -
v_gene: TRBV29-1
d_gene: TRBD1
j_gene: TRBJ2-5
CDR3nt: TGCAGCGTTGGGACAGGCGTTAGCCAGTACTTC
CDR3aa: CSVGTGVSQYF

abundance: once
v_gene: TRBV28
d_gene: TRBD2
j_gene: TRBJ2-5
CDR3nt: TGTGCCAGCACCCCTAGCGGGGGAGGTGAGACCCAGTACTTC
CDR3aa: CASTPSGGGETQYF

abundance: few
v_gene: TRBV2
d_gene: -
j_gene: TRBJ1-1
CDR3nt: TGTGCCAGCAGTCCTACAGGCTGGACTGAAGCTTTCTTT
CDR3aa: CASSPTGWTEAFF

abundance: few
v_gene: TRBV15
d_gene: -
j_gene: TRBJ2-5
CDR3nt: TGTGCCACCAGCAGAGATCGGGCCAGACAAGAGACCCAGTACTTC
CDR3aa: CATSRDRARQETQYF

abundance: -
v_gene: TRBV14
d_gene: -
j_gene: TRBJ2-7
CDR3nt: TGTGCCAGCAGCCAAGATAGTGGGTGGCAGTACTTC
CDR3aa: CASSQDSGWQYF

abundance: -
v_gene: TRBV4-2
d_gene: TRBD1
j_gene: TRBJ2-7
CDR3nt: TGTGCCAGCAGCCCGTCCCGGGACAGGTACGAGCAGTACTTC
CDR3aa: CASSPSRDRYEQYF

abundance: few
v_gene: TRBV2
d_gene: -
j_gene: TRBJ2-1
CDR3nt: TGTGCCAGCAGTGGAGCCCCTCGGGGGAATGAGCAGTTCTTC
CDR3aa: CASSGAPRGNEQFF

abundance: -
v_gene: TRBV6-1
d_gene: -
j_gene: TRBJ2-1
CDR3nt: TGTGCCAGCAGCGAATTTGGGAATTTGAGGGGTGATGAGCAGTTCTTC
CDR3aa: CASSEFGNLRGDEQFF

abundance: few
v_gene: TRBV20-1
d_gene: -
j_gene: TRBJ2-3
CDR3nt: TGCAGTGCTAGAGAAACCACCAGCCCACAGAATACGCAGTATTTT
CDR3aa: CSARETTSPQNTQYF

abundance: -
v_gene: TRBV13
d_gene: TRBD1
j_gene: TRBJ2-2
CDR3nt: TGTGCCAGCGCGAACAGGGGGCTGAACACCGGGGAGCTGTTTTTT
CDR3aa: CASANRGLNTGELFF

abundance: few
v_gene: TRBV27
d_gene: -
j_gene: TRBJ2-1
CDR3nt: TGTGCCAGCAGCCCAACCCCATTCAATGAGCAGTTCTTC
CDR3aa: CASSPTPFNEQFF

abundance: -
v_gene: TRBV6-5
d_gene: TRBD1
j_gene: TRBJ2-5
CDR3nt: TGTGCCAGCAGTTACGTGGGACAGCAAGAGACCCAGTACTTC
CDR3aa: CASSYVGQQETQYF

abundance: few
v_gene: TRBV27
d_gene: -
j_gene: TRBJ2-7
CDR3nt: TGTGCCAGCAGGGGGGCAGCTTATCGCGAGCAGTACTTC
CDR3aa: CASRGAAYREQYF

abundance: -
v_gene: TRBV6-1
d_gene: -
j_gene: TRBJ2-7
CDR3nt: TGTGCCAGCAGACTCCGAAGGACGGGAGCCTACGAGCAGTACTTC
CDR3aa: CASRLRRTGAYEQYF

abundance: few
v_gene: TRBV3-1
d_gene: TRBD2
j_gene: TRBJ2-7
CDR3nt: TGTGCCAGCAGCCAGACCGGGACTAGCGTTTTCGACGAGCAGTACTTC
CDR3aa: CASSQTGTSVFDEQYF

abundance: -
v_gene: TRBV3-1
d_gene: -
j_gene: TRBJ2-1
CDR3nt: TGTGCCAGCAGCCAGACGCTCTCCTACAATGAGCAGTTCTTC
CDR3aa: CASSQTLSYNEQFF